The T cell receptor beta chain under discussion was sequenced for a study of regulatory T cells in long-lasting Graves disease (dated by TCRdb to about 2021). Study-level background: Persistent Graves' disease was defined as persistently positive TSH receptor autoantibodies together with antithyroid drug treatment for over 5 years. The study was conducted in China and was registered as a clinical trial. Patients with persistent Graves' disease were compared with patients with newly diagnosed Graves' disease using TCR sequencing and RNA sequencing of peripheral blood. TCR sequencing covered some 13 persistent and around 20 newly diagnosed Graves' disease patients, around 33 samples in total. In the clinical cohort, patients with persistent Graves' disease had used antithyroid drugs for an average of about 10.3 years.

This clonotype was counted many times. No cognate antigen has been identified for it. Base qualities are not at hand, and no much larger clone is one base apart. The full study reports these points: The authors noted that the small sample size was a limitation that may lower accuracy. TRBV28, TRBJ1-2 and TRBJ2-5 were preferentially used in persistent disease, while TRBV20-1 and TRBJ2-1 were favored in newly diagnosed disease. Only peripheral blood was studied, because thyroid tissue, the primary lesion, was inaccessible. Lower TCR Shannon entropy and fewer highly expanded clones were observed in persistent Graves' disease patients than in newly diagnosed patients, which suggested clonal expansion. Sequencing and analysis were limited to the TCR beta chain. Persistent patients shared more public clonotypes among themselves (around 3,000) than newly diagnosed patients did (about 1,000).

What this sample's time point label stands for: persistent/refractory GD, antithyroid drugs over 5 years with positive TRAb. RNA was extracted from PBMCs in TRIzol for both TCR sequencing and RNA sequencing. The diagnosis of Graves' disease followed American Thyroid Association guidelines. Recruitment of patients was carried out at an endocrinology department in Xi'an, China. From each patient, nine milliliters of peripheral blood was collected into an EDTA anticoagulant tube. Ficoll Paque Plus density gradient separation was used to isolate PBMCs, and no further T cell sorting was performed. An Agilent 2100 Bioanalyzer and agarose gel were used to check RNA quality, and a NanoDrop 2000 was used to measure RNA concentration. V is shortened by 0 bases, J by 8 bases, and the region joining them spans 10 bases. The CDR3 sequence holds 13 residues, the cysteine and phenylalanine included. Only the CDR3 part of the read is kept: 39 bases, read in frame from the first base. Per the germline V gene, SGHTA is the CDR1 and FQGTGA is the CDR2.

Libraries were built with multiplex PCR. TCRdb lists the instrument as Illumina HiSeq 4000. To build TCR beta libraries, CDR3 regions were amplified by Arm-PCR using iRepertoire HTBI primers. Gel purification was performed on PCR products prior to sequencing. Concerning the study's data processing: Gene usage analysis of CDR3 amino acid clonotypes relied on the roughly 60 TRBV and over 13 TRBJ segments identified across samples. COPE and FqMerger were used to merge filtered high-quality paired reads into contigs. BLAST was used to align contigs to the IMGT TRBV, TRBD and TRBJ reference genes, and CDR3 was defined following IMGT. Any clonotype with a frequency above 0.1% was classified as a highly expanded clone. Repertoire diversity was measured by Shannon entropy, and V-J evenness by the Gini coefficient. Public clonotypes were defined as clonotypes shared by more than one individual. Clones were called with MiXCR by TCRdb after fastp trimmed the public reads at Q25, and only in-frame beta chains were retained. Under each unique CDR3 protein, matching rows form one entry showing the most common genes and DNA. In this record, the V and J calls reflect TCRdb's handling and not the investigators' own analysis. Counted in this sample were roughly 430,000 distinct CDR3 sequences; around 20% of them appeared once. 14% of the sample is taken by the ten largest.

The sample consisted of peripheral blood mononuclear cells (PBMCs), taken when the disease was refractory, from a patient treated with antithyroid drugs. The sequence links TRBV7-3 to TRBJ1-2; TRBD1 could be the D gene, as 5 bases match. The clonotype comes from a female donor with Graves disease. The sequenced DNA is TGTGCCAGCAGCTTAACCTCAGGGTTCGGCTACACCTTC. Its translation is CASSLTSGFGYTF.